The 23 T cell receptor beta chains below were found in one sample sequenced in a study of blood T cell repertoires in COVID-19. Produced via immunoSEQ multiplex PCR; TCRdb's table is partial and in-frame only. The sample shows some 200,000 clones, 88% of them seen only once. The sequencing sample was made of peripheral blood. The source of these receptors is a man between 65 and 85 years old with acute or convalescent COVID-19.

This clone has just one count. The J gene is TRBJ1-5, the V gene TRBV6-5; TRBD1 is a possible D gene (5 bases). Trimming took off 6 bases at V and 2 bases at J, with 14 bases between the two ends. The CDR3 loop spans 15 amino acids. Germline V gives CDR1 MNHEY, CDR2 SVGAGI. CDR3 DNA: TGTGCCAGCAGAGCGGGACCAGTGGGCAATCAGCCCCAGCATTTT. Amino acid sequence: CASRAGPVGNQPQHF.

The J gene is TRBJ2-1, the V gene TRBV3-1 (or the pseudogene TRBV3-2), with 7 bases that match TRBD2. The CDR3 extends over 13 amino acids. Germline assignment: CDR1 LGHDT and CDR2 YNNKEL (reference sequence). The trim removed 6 bases at V and 8 bases at J, leaving 7 bases unmatched. CDR3 sequence (DNA): TGTGCCAGCAGGGGAGGGAGTTTCGATGAGCAGTTCTTC. This sequence encodes CASRGGSFDEQFF.

The chain recombines TRBV28 with TRBJ2-6; TRBD1 matches 8 bases. V was clipped by 3 bases and J by 3 bases; unmatched bases: 1. The CDR3 is made up of 15 amino acids. Germline V gene sequence: CDR1 MDHEN, CDR2 SYDVKM. CDR3 DNA sequence: TGTGCCAGCAGTTTCACAGGGGGTGGGGCCAACGTCCTGACTTTC. Protein: CASSFTGGGANVLTF.

The V gene is TRBV28, the J gene TRBJ1-2; the D gene is possibly TRBD1 (5 bases). This CDR3 is 14 amino acids long. Trimming pared 2 bases from V and 2 bases from J, leaving 9 bases between. The V gene's germline CDR1 is MDHEN and CDR2 SYDVKM. In nucleotides, the CDR3 is TGTGCCAGCAGTTTAGCGGGGGTAAACTATGGCTACACCTTC. Amino acids: CASSLAGVNYGYTF.

The gene calls are TRBV5-4 and TRBJ2-7; 7 bases map to TRBD1. The V segment lost 4 bases and the J segment 7 bases; nucleotides outside the gene matches: 5. The CDR3 spans 12 residues. The germline CDR1 and CDR2 sequences are SGHNT and YYREEE (reference sequence). CDR3 sequence reads: CASSRDSWEQYF. CDR3 sequence (DNA): TGTGCCAGCAGCAGGGACAGCTGGGAGCAGTACTTC.

V usage is TRBV2 and J usage is TRBJ1-1, with D unclear. The V and J ends lost 8 bases and 2 bases respectively, with 15 bases between them. Germline CDR1 SNHLY, CDR2 FYNNEI. The CDR3 totals 14 residues. The CDR3 region has the DNA TGTGCCAGCGTTTTGGCAGGTGCTAACACTGAAGCTTTCTTT. Amino acids: CASVLAGANTEAFF.

The rearrangement links TRBV3-1 (or the pseudogene TRBV3-2) to TRBJ2-3; 9 bases map to TRBD2. Trimming took 10 bases from V and 1 from J; bases not matched to a gene: 24. Per germline, CDR1 LGHDT and CDR2 YNNKEL (reference sequence). The CDR3 spans 20 residues. This chain's CDR3 is CAKWQTPSSGSLLGTDTQYF. CDR3 in DNA: TGTGCCAAATGGCAGACACCCAGTAGCGGGAGTCTTTTGGGCACAGATACGCAGTATTTT.

This chain connects TRBV27 to TRBJ2-1; TRBD2 matches 8 bases. This CDR3 is 16 amino acids long. V trimming: 5 bases; J trimming: 1 base; junction bases outside the gene matches: 7. The germline V gene encodes CDR1 MNHEY and CDR2 SMNVEV (reference sequence). CDR3 region: CASSPTRGGSYNEQFF. DNA for the CDR3: TGTGCCAGCAGTCCCACTCGGGGGGGGTCCTACAATGAGCAGTTCTTC.

The V call is TRBV19, the J call TRBJ2-7; TRBD2 might be the D (5 bases). The CDR3 sequence is 15 residues long. V was pared by 6 bases and J by 3 bases, with 18 bases between. Germline V gene data show CDR1 as LNHDA and CDR2 as SQIVND (reference sequence). The CDR3 protein is CASSSTSLGIYEQYF. CDR3 DNA sequence: TGTGCCAGTAGCTCTACTAGTTTGGGGATCTACGAGCAGTACTTC. The variable domain in full, with the rest retrieved from reference TRBV19 and TRBJ2-7, is DGGITQSPKYLFRKEGQNVTLSCEQNLNHDAMYWYRQDPGQGLRLIYYSQIVNDFQKGDIAEGYSVSREKKESFPLTVTSAQKNPTAFYLCASSSTSLGIYEQYFGPGTRLTVT.

The rearrangement links TRBV27 to TRBJ1-4; D unresolved. There are 15 residues in the CDR3. V was shortened by 5 bases and J by 4 bases, with 14 bases between the two germline ends. Germline V gene data show CDR1 as MNHEY and CDR2 as SMNVEV (reference sequence). The chain's CDR3 is CASSPLSGLNEKLFF. Written as DNA, the CDR3 is TGTGCCAGCAGTCCTCTGTCCGGACTTAATGAAAAACTGTTTTTT.

The V and J genes are TRBV10-3 and TRBJ2-3; TRBD1 aligns across 7 bases. The CDR3 covers 14 residues. The V gene end was trimmed by 10 bases and the J gene end by 1 base; junction bases not matched to a gene: 8. The germline gives CDR1 ENHRY, CDR2 SYGVKD. The CDR3 DNA reads as TGTGCCAGTAAACCTGGACAGGGCACAGATACGCAGTATTTT. Its translation is CASKPGQGTDTQYF.

This chain connects TRBV12-3 or TRBV12-4 to TRBJ2-7; a weak D match, TRBD2 (7 bases). Trimming removed 3 bases from V and 6 bases from J, with 9 bases in between. This CDR3 region has 12 residues. The CDR3 nucleotides are TGTGCCAGCAGTTTGGGGGGGCTCGAGCAGTACTTC. Protein sequence: CASSLGGLEQYF.

V usage is TRBV15 and J usage is TRBJ1-1; weak D call: TRBD1 (6 bases). The V end lost 1 base, the J end lost 4 bases, and 10 bases lay between the germline ends. The CDR3 length is 14 residues. CDR1 LNHNV and CDR2 YYDKDF come from the germline V gene (reference sequence). CDR3 in amino acids: CATSRGTVSTEAFF. In DNA form, the CDR3 reads TGTGCCACCAGCAGAGGGACAGTGAGCACTGAAGCTTTCTTT.

V is TRBV19 and J is TRBJ2-2; D is uncertain. V was trimmed by 7 bases and J by 5 bases, leaving 8 bases between them. CDR3 length: 12 amino acids. In germline, CDR1 is LNHDA, CDR2 SQIVND (reference sequence). This CDR3 reads CASTEITGELFF. The CDR3 region has the DNA TGTGCCAGTACGGAGATTACCGGGGAGCTGTTTTTT.

V is TRBV29-1 and J is TRBJ1-4; 9 bases line up with TRBD1. The CDR3 extends over 15 amino acids. J gave up 8 bases and V 4 bases, and 11 bases lay outside the gene matches. Germline V gene sequence: CDR1 SQVTM, CDR2 ANQGSEA. The CDR3 reads CSVGETGTGREKLFF. The DNA for the CDR3 is TGCAGCGTTGGGGAAACCGGGACAGGGAGAGAAAAACTGTTTTTT.

The chain is built from TRBV5-1 and TRBJ2-7; 12 bases line up with TRBD2. CDR1 SGHRS and CDR2 YFSETQ come from the germline V gene. The CDR3 sequence is 17 residues long. The V gene end was trimmed by 1 base and the J gene end by 2 bases; junction bases not matched to a gene: 7. The CDR3 region is CASSLLRTSGTTYEQYF. In DNA, the CDR3 is TGCGCCAGCAGCTTGCTGAGGACTAGCGGGACCACCTACGAGCAGTACTTC.

The V call is TRBV7-6, the J call TRBJ2-1, with TRBD2 identical over 8 bases. The CDR3 loop spans 18 amino acids. Trimming removed 1 base from V and 1 base from J; junction bases left unmatched: 9. The germline CDR1 and CDR2 sequences are SGHVS and FNYEAQ. CDR3: CASSLVTSGSFSYNEQFF. The CDR3, as DNA: TGTGCCAGCAGCTTAGTAACGAGCGGGAGTTTTTCCTACAATGAGCAGTTCTTC.

The chain couples TRBV5-1 to TRBJ2-3; TRBD2 matches 11 bases. Trimming at V came to 4 bases and at J to 2 bases, leaving 3 bases not matched to a gene. Germline values: CDR1 SGHRS, CDR2 YFSETQ. The CDR3 sequence is 15 residues long. For the CDR3, the DNA is TGCGCCAGCAGCCTTAGCGGGAGGGACACAGATACGCAGTATTTT. Translating gives CASSLSGRDTDTQYF.

The chain links TRBV7-9 to TRBJ2-7; TRBD2 agrees at 9 bases. V lost 5 bases to trimming and J lost 4 bases; unmatched junction nucleotides: 6. This CDR3 region has 14 residues. Germline CDR1 SEHNR, CDR2 FQNEAQ (reference sequence). CDR3: CASSISGRDYEQYF. The CDR3 DNA is TGTGCCAGCAGCATTAGCGGGAGAGATTACGAGCAGTACTTC.

The V and J genes are TRBV6-6 and TRBJ1-4; D unresolved. The CDR3 covers 13 residues. From germline, CDR1 is MNHNY and CDR2 SVGAGI (reference sequence). Trimming took 7 bases from V and 7 from J, leaving 13 bases between them. The CDR3 is CASNHLISEKLFF. For the CDR3, the DNA is TGTGCCAGCAACCACTTGATTAGTGAAAAACTGTTTTTT.

This clone was seen once. The gene calls are TRBV10-2 and TRBJ2-7; no reliable D call. The V gene lost 4 bases and the J gene lost 3 bases, with 4 bases spanning the gap. The CDR3 totals 11 residues. Per the germline V gene, CDR1 is WSHSY and CDR2 is SAAADI. The CDR3 reads CASSAYYEQYF. The CDR3, as DNA: TGCGCCAGCAGTGCTTACTACGAGCAGTACTTC.

The genes are TRBV18 and TRBJ1-1; D is unclear. Germline-derived CDR1 and CDR2 are KGHSH and LQKENI. V was trimmed by 6 bases and J by 1 base, leaving 9 bases between them. The CDR3 covers 13 residues. The CDR3 DNA is TGTGCCAGCTCCCTGGAGGAGAACACTGAAGCTTTCTTT. Amino acid sequence: CASSLEENTEAFF.

The chain is built from TRBV28 and TRBJ1-2, with 9 bases lining up with TRBD1. Germline CDR1 and CDR2: MDHEN and SYDVKM. The V gene end was trimmed by 6 bases and the J gene end by 4 bases; junction bases not matched to a gene: 9. The CDR3 runs to 15 residues. The CDR3 spells CASRVTGGRSYGYTF. The CDR3 DNA reads TGTGCCAGCAGAGTAACAGGGGGCCGTAGCTATGGCTACACCTTC.